This T cell receptor (beta chain) was recorded in a study of breast tumors, draining lymph nodes, adjacent tissues. Points from the study as a whole: The lymph node origin of tumor T cells was framed as consistent with a hypothesis, not demonstrated. Data fit most tumor T cells coming from lymph node, expanding in tumor. Luminal-like breast cancer showed significantly greater tumor-nontumor repertoire similarity than basal-like breast cancer did.

This CDR3 has 15 residues. V was trimmed by 6 bases and J by 2 bases, leaving 14 bases between them. CDR1 is SGHTA, CDR2 FQGNSA, per germline. MiXCR, applied by TCRdb to the multiplex PCR reads, yields one record per CDR3 protein. The sample shows 45,000 or so distinct CDR3 sequences, roughly 23% of them seen only once. In its sample, this clonotype was seen many times. Its cognate antigen is unknown. The clonotype was recovered from a female donor with breast cancer. Some clones in this sample may be carry-over from other donors' samples. Sequencing input: breast tumor tissue. The gene calls are TRBV7-2 and TRBJ2-1; possible D gene TRBD2, 6 bases. The CDR3, as DNA: TGTGCCAGCAGAATAGAGGGAGGAACCTACAATGAGCAGTTCTTC. It translates to CASRIEGGTYNEQFF.